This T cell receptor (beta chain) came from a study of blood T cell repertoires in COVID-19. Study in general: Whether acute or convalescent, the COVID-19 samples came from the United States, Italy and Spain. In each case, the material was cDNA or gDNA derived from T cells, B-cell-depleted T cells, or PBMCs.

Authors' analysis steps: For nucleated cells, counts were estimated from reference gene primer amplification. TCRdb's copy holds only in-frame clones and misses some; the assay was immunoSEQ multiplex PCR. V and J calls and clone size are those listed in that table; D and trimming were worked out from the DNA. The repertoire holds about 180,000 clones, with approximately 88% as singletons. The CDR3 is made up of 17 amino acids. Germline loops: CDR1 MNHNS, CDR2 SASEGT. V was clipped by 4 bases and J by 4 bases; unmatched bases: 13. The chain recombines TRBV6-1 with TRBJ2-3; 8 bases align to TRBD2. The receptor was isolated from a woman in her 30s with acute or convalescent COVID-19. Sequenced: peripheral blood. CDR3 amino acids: CASSAGGLRTSPDTQYF. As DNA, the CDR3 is TGTGCCAGCAGTGCGGGGGGGCTTAGGACTAGCCCAGATACGCAGTATTTT.